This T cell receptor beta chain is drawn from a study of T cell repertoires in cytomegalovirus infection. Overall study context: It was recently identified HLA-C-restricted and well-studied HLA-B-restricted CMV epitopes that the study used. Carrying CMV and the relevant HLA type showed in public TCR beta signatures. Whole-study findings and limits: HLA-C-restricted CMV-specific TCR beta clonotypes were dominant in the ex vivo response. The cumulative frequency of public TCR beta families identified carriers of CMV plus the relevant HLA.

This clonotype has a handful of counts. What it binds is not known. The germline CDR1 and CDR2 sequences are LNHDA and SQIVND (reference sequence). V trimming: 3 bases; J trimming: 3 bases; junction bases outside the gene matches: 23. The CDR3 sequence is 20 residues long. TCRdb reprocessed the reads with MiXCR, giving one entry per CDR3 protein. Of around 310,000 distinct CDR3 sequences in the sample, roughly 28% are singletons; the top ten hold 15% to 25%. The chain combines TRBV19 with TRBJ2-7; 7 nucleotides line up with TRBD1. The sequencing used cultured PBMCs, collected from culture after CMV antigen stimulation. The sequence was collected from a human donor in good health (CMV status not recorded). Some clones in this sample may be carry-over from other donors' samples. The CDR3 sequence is CASSIRGGLGEGNLRYEQYF. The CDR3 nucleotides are TGTGCCAGTAGTATTAGAGGGGGCCTAGGCGAAGGAAATTTGCGCTACGAGCAGTACTTC.